This TCR beta chain was found in a study of blood T cell repertoires in COVID-19. Study-wide background: Some COVID-19 samples were acute and others convalescent; all came from the United States, Italy and Spain.

The CDR3 consists of 12 residues. CDR1 SGHRS and CDR2 YFSETQ come from the germline V gene. The trim removed 3 bases at V and 6 bases at J, leaving 3 bases unmatched. The data were produced by immunoSEQ multiplex PCR, yet TCRdb's version contains in-frame clones alone and is incomplete. The sample contains around 170,000 clones, roughly 86% of which appear only once. The sequencing input was peripheral blood. This chain connects TRBV5-1 to TRBJ2-7; TRBD2 matches at 7 bases. This sequence was found in a woman aged 25 to 39 with active or convalescent COVID-19. CDR3 nucleotides: TGCGCCAGCAGCTCCCCGGGGGGCGAGCAGTACTTC. Protein sequence: CASSSPGGEQYF. The variable domain in full, completed from reference TRBV5-1 and TRBJ2-7, reads KAGVTQTPRYLIKTRGQQVTLSCSPISGHRSVSWYQQTPGQGLQFLFEYFSETQRNKGNFPGRFSGRQFSNSRSEMNVSTLELGDSALYLCASSSPGGEQYFGPGTRLTVT.